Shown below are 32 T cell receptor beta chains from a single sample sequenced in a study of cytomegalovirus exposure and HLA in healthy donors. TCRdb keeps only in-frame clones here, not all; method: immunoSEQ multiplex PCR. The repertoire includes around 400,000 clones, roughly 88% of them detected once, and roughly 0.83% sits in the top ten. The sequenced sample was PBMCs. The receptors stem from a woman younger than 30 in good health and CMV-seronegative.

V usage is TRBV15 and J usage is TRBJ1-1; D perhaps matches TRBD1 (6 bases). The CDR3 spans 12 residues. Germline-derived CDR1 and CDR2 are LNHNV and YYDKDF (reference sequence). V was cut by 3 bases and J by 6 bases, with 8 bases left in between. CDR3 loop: CATSRGAAEAFF. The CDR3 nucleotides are TGTGCCACCAGCAGGGGGGCGGCTGAAGCTTTCTTT. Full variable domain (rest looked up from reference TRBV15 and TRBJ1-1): DAMVIQNPRYQVTQFGKPVTLSCSQTLNHNVMYWYQQKSSQAPKLLFHYYDKDFNNEADTPDNFQSRRPNTSFCFLDIRSPGLGDTAMYLCATSRGAAEAFFGQGTRLTVV.

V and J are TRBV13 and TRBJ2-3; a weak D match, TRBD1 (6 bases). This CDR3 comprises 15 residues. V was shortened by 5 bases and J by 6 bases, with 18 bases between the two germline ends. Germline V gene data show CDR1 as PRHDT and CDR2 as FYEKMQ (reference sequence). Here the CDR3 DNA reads TGTGCCAGCAGCGGGGGAACATTAGGGGGTGATACGCAGTATTTT. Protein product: CASSGGTLGGDTQYF.

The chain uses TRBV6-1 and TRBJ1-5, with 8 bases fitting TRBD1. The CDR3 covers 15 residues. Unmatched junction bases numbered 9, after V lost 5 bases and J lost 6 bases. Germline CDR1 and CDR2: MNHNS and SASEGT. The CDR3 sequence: CASSSGTGQGQPQHF. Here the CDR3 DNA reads TGTGCCAGCAGTTCCGGGACAGGCCAGGGTCAGCCCCAGCATTTT.

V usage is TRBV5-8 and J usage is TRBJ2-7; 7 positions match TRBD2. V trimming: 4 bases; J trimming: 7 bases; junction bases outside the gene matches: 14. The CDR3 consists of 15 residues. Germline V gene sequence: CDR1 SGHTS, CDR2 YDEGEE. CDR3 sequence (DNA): TGTGCCAGCAGCGGGACTCGGACTAGGAGTCGGGAGCAGTACTTC. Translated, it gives CASSGTRTRSREQYF.

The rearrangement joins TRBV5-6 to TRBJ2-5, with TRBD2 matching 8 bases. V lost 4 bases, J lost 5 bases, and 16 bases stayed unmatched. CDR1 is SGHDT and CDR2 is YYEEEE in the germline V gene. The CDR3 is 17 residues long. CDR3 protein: CASSPGGYTGLRETQYF. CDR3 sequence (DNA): TGTGCCAGCAGCCCGGGGGGGTATACAGGGCTCCGGGAGACCCAGTACTTC.

The chain's CDR3 is CAWSGQGRGYGYTF. The CDR3 region has the DNA TGTGCCTGGTCTGGACAGGGCCGGGGCTATGGCTACACCTTC. J is TRBJ1-2 and V is TRBV30; 8 bases map to TRBD1. J lost 4 bases, V lost 5 bases, and 9 bases had no gene match. This CDR3 has 14 residues. Germline V gene data show CDR1 as GTSNPN and CDR2 as SVGIG (reference sequence).

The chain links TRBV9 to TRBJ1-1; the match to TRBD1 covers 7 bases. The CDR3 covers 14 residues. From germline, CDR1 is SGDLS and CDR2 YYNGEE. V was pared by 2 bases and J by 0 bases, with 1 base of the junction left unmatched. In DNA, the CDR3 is TGTGCCAGCAGCGTTACAGGGGTGAACACTGAAGCTTTCTTT. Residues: CASSVTGVNTEAFF.

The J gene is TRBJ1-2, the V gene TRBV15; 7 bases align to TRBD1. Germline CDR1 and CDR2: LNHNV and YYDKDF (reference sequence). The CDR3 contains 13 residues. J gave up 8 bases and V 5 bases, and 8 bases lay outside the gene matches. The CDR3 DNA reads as TGTGCCACCAGCCCCGGAGGGGGCTACGGCTACACCTTC. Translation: CATSPGGGYGYTF. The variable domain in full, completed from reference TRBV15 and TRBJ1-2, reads DAMVIQNPRYQVTQFGKPVTLSCSQTLNHNVMYWYQQKSSQAPKLLFHYYDKDFNNEADTPDNFQSRRPNTSFCFLDIRSPGLGDTAMYLCATSPGGGYGYTFGSGTRLTVV.

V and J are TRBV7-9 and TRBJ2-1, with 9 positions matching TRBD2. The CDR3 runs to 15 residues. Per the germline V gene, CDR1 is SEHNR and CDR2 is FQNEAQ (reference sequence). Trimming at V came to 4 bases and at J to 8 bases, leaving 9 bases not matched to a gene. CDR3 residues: CASSSIAGALDEQFF. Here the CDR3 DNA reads TGTGCCAGCAGCTCCATAGCGGGAGCCTTGGATGAGCAGTTCTTC.

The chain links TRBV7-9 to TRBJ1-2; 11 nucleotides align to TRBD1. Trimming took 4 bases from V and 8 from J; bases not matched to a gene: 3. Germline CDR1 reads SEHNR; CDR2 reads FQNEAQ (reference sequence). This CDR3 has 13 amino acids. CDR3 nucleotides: TGTGCCAGCAGCTCTAGGACAGGGGGCGGCTACACCTTC. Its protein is CASSSRTGGGYTF.

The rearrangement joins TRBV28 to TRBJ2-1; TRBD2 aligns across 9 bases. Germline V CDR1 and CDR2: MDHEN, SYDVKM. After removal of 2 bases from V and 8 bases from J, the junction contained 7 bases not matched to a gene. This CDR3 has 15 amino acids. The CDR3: CASSLGGRANDEQFF. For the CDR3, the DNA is TGTGCCAGCAGTTTAGGCGGGAGGGCCAACGATGAGCAGTTCTTC.

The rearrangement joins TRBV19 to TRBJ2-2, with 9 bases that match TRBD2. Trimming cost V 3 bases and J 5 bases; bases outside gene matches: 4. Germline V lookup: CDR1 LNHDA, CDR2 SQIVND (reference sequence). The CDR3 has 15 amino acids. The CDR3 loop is CASSIERGVTGELFF. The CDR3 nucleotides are TGTGCCAGTAGTATTGAGCGGGGGGTTACCGGGGAGCTGTTTTTT.

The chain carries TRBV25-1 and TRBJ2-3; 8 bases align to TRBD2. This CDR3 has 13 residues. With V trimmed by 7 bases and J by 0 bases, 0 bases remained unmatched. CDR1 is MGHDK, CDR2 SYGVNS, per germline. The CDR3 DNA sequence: TGTGCCAGCAAGCGGGGGAGCACAGATACGCAGTATTTT. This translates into CASKRGSTDTQYF.

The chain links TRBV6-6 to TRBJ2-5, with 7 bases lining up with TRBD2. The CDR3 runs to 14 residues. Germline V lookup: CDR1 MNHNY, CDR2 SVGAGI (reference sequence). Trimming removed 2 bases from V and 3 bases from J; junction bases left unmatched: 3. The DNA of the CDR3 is TGTGCCAGCAGTTACCCGGGACTAAAAGAGACCCAGTACTTC. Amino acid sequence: CASSYPGLKETQYF.

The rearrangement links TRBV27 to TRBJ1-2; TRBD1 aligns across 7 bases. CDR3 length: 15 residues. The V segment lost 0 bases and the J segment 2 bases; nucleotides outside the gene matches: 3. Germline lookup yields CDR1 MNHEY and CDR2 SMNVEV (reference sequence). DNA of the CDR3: TGTGCCAGCAGTTTATCCCAGACAGGGAACTATGGCTACACCTTC. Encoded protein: CASSLSQTGNYGYTF.

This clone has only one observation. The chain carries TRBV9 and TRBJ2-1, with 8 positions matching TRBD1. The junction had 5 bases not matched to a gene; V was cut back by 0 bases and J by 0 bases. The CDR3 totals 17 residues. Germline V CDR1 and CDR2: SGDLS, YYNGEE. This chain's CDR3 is CASSVGRDRSSYNEQFF. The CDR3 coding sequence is TGTGCCAGCAGCGTAGGAAGGGACAGGAGCTCCTACAATGAGCAGTTCTTC. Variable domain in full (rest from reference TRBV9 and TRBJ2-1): DSGVTQTPKHLITATGQRVTLRCSPRSGDLSVYWYQQSLDQGLQFLIQYYNGEERAKGNILERFSAQQFPDLHSELNLSSLELGDSALYFCASSVGRDRSSYNEQFFGPGTRLTVL.

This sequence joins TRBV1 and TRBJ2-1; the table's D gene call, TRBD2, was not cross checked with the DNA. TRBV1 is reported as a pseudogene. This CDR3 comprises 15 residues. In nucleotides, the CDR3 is TGCACCAGCAGCCAAGGGACTAGGGAATACAATGAGCAGTTCTTC. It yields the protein CTSSQGTREYNEQFF.

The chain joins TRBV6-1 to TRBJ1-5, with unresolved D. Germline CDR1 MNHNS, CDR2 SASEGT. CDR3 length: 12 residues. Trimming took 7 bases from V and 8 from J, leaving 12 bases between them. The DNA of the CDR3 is TGTGCCAGCACTCAGCCCGGGGAGCCCCAGCATTTT. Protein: CASTQPGEPQHF.

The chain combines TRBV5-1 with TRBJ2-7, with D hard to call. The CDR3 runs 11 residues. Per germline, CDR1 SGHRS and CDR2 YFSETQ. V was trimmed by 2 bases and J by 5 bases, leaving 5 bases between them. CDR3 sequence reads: CASSFSDEQYF. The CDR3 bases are TGCGCCAGCAGCTTCTCAGACGAGCAGTACTTC.

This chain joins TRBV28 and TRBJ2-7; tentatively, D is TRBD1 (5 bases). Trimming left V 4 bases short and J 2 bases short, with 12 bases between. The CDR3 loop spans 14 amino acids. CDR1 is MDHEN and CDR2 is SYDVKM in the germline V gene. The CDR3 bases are TGTGCCAGCAGTTCAGGGTTTCAGGCCTACGAGCAGTACTTC. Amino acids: CASSSGFQAYEQYF.

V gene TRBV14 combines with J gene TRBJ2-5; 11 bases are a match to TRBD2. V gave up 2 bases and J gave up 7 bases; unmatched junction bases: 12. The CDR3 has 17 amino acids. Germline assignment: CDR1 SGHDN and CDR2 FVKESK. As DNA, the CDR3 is TGTGCCAGCAGCCAATCTAAGACTAGCGGGGTCCGGGGGACCCAGTACTTC. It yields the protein CASSQSKTSGVRGTQYF.

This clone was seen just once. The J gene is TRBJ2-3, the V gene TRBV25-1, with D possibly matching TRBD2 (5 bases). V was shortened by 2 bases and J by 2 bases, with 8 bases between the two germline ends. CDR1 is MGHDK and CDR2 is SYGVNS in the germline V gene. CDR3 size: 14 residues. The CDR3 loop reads CASSEKRSTDTQYF. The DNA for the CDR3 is TGTGCCAGCAGTGAAAAGCGGTCCACAGATACGCAGTATTTT. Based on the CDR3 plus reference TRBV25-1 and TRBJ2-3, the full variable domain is EADIYQTPRYLVIGTGKKITLECSQTMGHDKMYWYQQDPGMELHLIHYSYGVNSTEKGDLSSESTVSRIRTEHFPLTLESARPSHTSQYLCASSEKRSTDTQYFGPGTRLTVL.

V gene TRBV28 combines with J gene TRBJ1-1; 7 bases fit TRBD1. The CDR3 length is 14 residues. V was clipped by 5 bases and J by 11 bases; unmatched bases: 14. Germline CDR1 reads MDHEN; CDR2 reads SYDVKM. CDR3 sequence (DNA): TGTGCCAGCAGTCCTTCGACAGGGTCGGGCGTGGCTTTCTTT. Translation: CASSPSTGSGVAFF. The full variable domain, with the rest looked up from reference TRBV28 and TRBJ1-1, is DVKVTQSSRYLVKRTGEKVFLECVQDMDHENMFWYRQDPGLGLRLIYFSYDVKMKEKGDIPEGYSVSREKKERFSLILESASTNQTSMYLCASSPSTGSGVAFFGQGTRLTVV.

The CDR3: CASSLDGGTGELFF. The DNA of the CDR3 is TGCGCCAGCAGCTTGGACGGGGGCACCGGGGAGCTGTTTTTT. The chain is built from TRBV5-1 and TRBJ2-2, with D possibly being TRBD2 (6 bases). V gave up 0 bases and J gave up 4 bases, with 7 bases separating them. This CDR3 contains 14 residues. From germline, CDR1 is SGHRS and CDR2 YFSETQ.

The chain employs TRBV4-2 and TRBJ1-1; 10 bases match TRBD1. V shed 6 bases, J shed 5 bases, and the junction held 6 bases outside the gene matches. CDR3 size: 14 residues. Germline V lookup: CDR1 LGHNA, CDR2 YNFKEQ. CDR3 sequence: CASRNDRGPTEAFF. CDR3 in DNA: TGTGCCAGCAGGAATGACAGGGGGCCAACTGAAGCTTTCTTT.

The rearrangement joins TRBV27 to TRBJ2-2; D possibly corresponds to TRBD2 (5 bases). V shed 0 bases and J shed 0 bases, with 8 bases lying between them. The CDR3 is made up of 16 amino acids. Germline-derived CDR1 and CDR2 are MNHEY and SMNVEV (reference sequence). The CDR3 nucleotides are TGTGCCAGCAGTTTATCGCCGGGATCGAACACCGGGGAGCTGTTTTTT. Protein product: CASSLSPGSNTGELFF.

The CDR3 loop is CSVARQGRDTEAFF. In DNA, the CDR3 is TGCAGCGTTGCTCGACAAGGGAGGGACACTGAAGCTTTCTTT. The rearrangement uses TRBV29-1 and TRBJ1-1; no definite D call. With 4 bases removed from V and 3 bases from J, the gap between germline ends came to 15 bases. The CDR3 contains 14 residues. CDR1 SQVTM and CDR2 ANQGSEA come from the germline V gene.

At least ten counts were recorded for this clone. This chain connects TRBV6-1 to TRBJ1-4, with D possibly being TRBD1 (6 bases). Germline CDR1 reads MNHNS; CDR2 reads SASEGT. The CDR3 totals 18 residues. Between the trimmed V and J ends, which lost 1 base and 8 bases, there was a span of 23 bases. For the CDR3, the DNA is TGTGCCAGCAGTGAAGGTCTGCCGCGCCCGTATAGGGGGGAAAAACTGTTTTTT. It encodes CASSEGLPRPYRGEKLFF.

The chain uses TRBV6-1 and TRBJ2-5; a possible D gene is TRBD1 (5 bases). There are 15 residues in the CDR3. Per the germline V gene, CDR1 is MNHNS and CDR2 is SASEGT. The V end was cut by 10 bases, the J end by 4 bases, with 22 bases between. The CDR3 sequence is CATQGFDSPIETQYF. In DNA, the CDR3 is TGTGCCACCCAAGGGTTTGACAGTCCTATAGAGACCCAGTACTTC.

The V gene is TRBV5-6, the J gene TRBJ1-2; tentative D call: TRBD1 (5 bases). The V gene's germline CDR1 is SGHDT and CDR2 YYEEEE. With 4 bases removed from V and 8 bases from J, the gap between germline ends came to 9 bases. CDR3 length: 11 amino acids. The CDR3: CASSGALGYTF. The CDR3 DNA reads TGTGCCAGCAGCGGGGCCCTAGGCTACACCTTC.

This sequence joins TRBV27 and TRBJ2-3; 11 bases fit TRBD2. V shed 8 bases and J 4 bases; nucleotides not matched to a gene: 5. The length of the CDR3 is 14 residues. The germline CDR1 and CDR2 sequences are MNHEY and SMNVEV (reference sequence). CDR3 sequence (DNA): TGTGCCAGCCTCATAGCGGGGGGGGCAGATACGCAGTATTTT. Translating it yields CASLIAGGADTQYF.

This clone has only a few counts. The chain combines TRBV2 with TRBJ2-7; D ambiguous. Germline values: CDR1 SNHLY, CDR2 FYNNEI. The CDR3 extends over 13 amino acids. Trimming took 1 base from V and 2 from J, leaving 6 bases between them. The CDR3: CASSEVSPYEQYF. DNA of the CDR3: TGTGCCAGCAGTGAAGTATCCCCCTACGAGCAGTACTTC.